One sample yielded the 9 T cell receptor beta chains listed below, sequenced in a study of control samples from healthy donors and cancer patients. The data were produced by immunoSEQ multiplex PCR, yet TCRdb's version contains in-frame clones alone and is incomplete. The data show around 120,000 clones, over 75% seen once. Sequenced: blood. The receptors were sampled from a man aged 60 to 75 in good health.

This clone is a singleton in its sample. The chain links TRBV6-1 to TRBJ2-1; D may correspond to TRBD1 or TRBD2 (7 bases each). This CDR3 has 15 residues. Germline loops: CDR1 MNHNS, CDR2 SASEGT. V was shortened by 0 bases and J by 12 bases, with 18 bases between the two germline ends. CDR3 sequence reads: CASSEANLGGDRQFF. For the CDR3, the DNA is TGTGCCAGCAGTGAAGCGAACCTGGGGGGGGACAGGCAGTTCTTC.

This chain links TRBV19 with TRBJ2-1; 8 bases are shared with TRBD2. Germline trimming cut 7 bases from V and 2 bases from J; bases unmatched to any gene: 4. CDR1 is LNHDA and CDR2 is SQIVND in the germline V gene (reference sequence). The CDR3 is made up of 14 amino acids. The CDR3 DNA follows: TGTGCCAGTAACTCGGGGGGGCCCTACAATGAGCAGTTCTTC. Translating it yields CASNSGGPYNEQFF.

CDR3 nucleotide sequence: TGTGCCATCAGTAGGGACGGGGACAGGGCTGTCGAGCAGTACTTC. Protein sequence: CAISRDGDRAVEQYF. The chain uses TRBV10-3 and TRBJ2-7, with 9 bases matching TRBD1. Germline CDR1 reads ENHRY; CDR2 reads SYGVKD. The CDR3 runs 15 residues. V gave up 5 bases and J gave up 6 bases; unmatched junction bases: 11.

The chain carries TRBV10-3 and TRBJ1-5; 7 nucleotides line up with TRBD1. In germline, CDR1 is ENHRY, CDR2 SYGVKD. This CDR3 has 15 amino acids. The junction had 6 bases not matched to a gene; V was cut back by 3 bases and J by 4 bases. The CDR3 nucleotides read TGTGCCATCAGTGAAGGGGGCACAGCAAATCAGCCCCAGCATTTT. Protein product: CAISEGGTANQPQHF.

V and J are TRBV7-2 and TRBJ2-3; D is undetermined. Trimming cost V 3 bases and J 4 bases, with 5 bases left between them. The CDR3 has 12 residues. Germline V gives CDR1 SGHTA, CDR2 FQGNSA. CDR3 coding DNA: TGTGCCAGCAGCTTGGTGGCAGATACGCAGTATTTT. As protein: CASSLVADTQYF.

The chain employs TRBV28 and TRBJ2-5, with D perhaps matching TRBD2 (6 bases). V lost 2 bases to trimming and J lost 1 base, with 14 bases between them. Looked up from germline, CDR1 is MDHEN and CDR2 is SYDVKM. CDR3 length: 16 amino acids. In DNA, the CDR3 is TGTGCCAGCAGTTTAGGGCGGGGTGCACGCCAAGAGACCCAGTACTTC. As protein: CASSLGRGARQETQYF.

This sequence joins TRBV2 and TRBJ1-2; D is undetermined. CDR1 SNHLY and CDR2 FYNNEI come from the germline V gene. V lost 4 bases to trimming and J lost 2 bases, with 11 bases between them. This CDR3 is 14 amino acids long. The CDR3 reads CASSVILGNYGYTF. The CDR3 region has the DNA TGTGCCAGCAGTGTGATCTTAGGGAACTATGGCTACACCTTC.

This clone was observed a single time. The J gene is TRBJ1-5, the V gene TRBV5-4, with unresolved D. V was cut by 4 bases and J by 7 bases, with 9 bases left in between. From germline, CDR1 is SGHNT and CDR2 YYREEE (reference sequence). This CDR3 is 12 amino acids long. The CDR3 region is CASSLDGQPQHF. In nucleotides, the CDR3 is TGTGCCAGCAGCCTAGACGGACAGCCCCAGCATTTT.

This chain uses TRBV9 with TRBJ1-6; no clear D gene. Between the trimmed V and J ends, which lost 0 bases and 2 bases, there was a span of 9 bases. Per germline, CDR1 SGDLS and CDR2 YYNGEE. CDR3 size: 16 residues. The CDR3 DNA reads as TGTGCCAGCAGCGTAGCTACCCAGCCCTATAATTCACCCCTCCACTTT. Translation: CASSVATQPYNSPLHF.